This is a list of T cell receptor beta chains from one sample in a study of T cells in severe cutaneous drug reactions. TCRdb reprocessed the multiplex PCR reads and stores each CDR3 protein as one record, lacking DNA. Its table records about 2,700 distinct CDR3 sequences. Sequenced input: cells from a skin blister. The source of these receptors is a human donor with toxic epidermal necrolysis, a severe cutaneous drug reaction. Both conserved end residues are part of each CDR3. Expanded clones are given a class, and other clones once, few, many or no size at all.

cdr3_aa v_call clone_size cdr3_length j_call
CASRQGTSGYEQYF TRBV6-1 - 14 TRBJ2-7
CASSPLGNQPQHF TRBV19 - 13 TRBJ1-5
CATSRTPDTQYF TRBV15 medium-sized 12 TRBJ2-3
CSVGPETREQYF TRBV29-1 - 12 TRBJ2-7
CASSVGLGRGYGYTF TRBV9 - 15 TRBJ1-2
CATSDSDRGLFF TRBV24-1 - 12 TRBJ2-2
CSVGKGQGGGYTF TRBV29-1 - 13 TRBJ1-2
CASSIGQGALGIQYF TRBV9 - 15 TRBJ2-4
CASSVRDRGTDTQYF TRBV6-1 - 15 TRBJ2-3
CASSVSLSVGEETQYF TRBV9 - 16 TRBJ2-5
CASSSLGGGRSSYEQYF TRBV11-2 - 17 TRBJ2-7
CASSLAFGRDDEQFF TRBV5-4 - 15 TRBJ2-1
CASSFNNQPQHF TRBV7-9 large 12 TRBJ1-5
CASSPDTEAFF TRBV6-1 - 11 TRBJ1-1
CASRGRGGSYNEQFF TRBV5-1 - 15 TRBJ2-1
CASSRAGGPYNEQFF TRBV9 - 15 TRBJ2-1
CAWSDRALNTEAFF TRBV30 - 14 TRBJ1-1
CASSYQPGIAEAFF TRBV6-5 - 14 TRBJ1-1
CASSPQETQFF TRBV18 - 11 TRBJ2-5
CASSPGQGAYEQYF TRBV18 - 14 TRBJ2-7
CASSPGTGADEQYF TRBV6-1 - 14 TRBJ2-7
CASSYSLLNEQYF TRBV6-2/TRBV6-3 - 13 TRBJ2-7
CASSLGGSSYNEQFF TRBV28 medium-sized 15 TRBJ2-1
CSATQGAAYEQYF TRBV20-1 medium-sized 13 TRBJ2-7
CASSVGTPGYRDRGTEAFF TRBV9 - 19 TRBJ1-1
CAIRGPGRNEQFF TRBV6-5 - 13 TRBJ2-1
CASSVASRAAYNEQFF TRBV9 - 16 TRBJ2-1
CASSVAESSYEQYF TRBV9 - 14 TRBJ2-7
CASSPWGQGHDQKKTYEQYF TRBV18 - 20 TRBJ2-7
CASSPGRTYNEQFF TRBV11-2 - 14 TRBJ2-1